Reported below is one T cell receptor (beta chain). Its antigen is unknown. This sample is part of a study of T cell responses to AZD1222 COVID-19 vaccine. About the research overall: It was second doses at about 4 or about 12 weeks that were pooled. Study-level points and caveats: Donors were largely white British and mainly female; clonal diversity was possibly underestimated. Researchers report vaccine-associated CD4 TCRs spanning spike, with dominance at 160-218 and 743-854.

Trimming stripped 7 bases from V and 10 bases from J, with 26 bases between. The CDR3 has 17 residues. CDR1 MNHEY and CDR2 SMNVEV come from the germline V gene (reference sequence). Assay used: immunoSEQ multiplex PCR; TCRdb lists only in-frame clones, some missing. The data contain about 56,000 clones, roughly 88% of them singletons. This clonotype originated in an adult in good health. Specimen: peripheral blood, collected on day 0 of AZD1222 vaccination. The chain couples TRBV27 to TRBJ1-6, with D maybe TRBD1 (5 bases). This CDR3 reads CASILSSLGPFNSPLHF. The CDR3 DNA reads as TGTGCCAGCATTCTCTCGAGCCTGGGACCCTTTAACTCACCCCTCCACTTT.